This TCR beta chain was retrieved from a study of T-cell reconstitution after alpha-beta-depleted transplantation in children. Whole-study findings and limits: There were reportedly several hundred expanded graft clones from which alpha-beta T cells came about two months after transplant.

Trimming removed 6 bases from V and 6 bases from J; junction bases left unmatched: 13. The CDR3 has 15 residues. This clonotype was seen a few times. Its cognate antigen is unknown. Unique molecular identifiers tagged the TCRbeta library. MiXCR was run by TCRdb on the PCR reads, yielding one entry per CDR3 protein. The data show hundreds of thousands of distinct CDR3 sequences, with 10% to 15% seen just once and 2.2% held by the top ten. The sample here was PBMCs, mostly from graft donor cells, taken 360 days after TCRalphabeta/CD19-depleted stem cell transplant. The chain is built from TRBV12-3 or TRBV12-4 and TRBJ1-1, with TRBD1 matching over 7 bases. The clonotype originates from a male patient under 18 who had a stem cell transplant for acute myeloid leukemia, so the T cells may come from the graft donor. CDR3 DNA sequence: TGTGCCAGCAGCTCCCTCAGGGGGTGGTTGGCTGAAGCTTTCTTT. Its protein is CASSSLRGWLAEAFF.